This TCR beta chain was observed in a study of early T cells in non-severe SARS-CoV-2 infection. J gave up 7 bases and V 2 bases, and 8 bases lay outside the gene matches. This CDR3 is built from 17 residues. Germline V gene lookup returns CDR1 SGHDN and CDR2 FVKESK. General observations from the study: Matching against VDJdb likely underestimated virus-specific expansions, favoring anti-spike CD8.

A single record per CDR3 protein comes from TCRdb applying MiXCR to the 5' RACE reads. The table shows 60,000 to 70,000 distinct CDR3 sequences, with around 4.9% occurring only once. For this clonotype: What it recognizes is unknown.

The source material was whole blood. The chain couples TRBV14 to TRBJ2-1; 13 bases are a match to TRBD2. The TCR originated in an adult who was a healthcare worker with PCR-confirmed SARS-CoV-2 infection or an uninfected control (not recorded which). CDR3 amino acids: CASSQIQGLAGVNEQFF. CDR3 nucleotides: TGTGCCAGCAGCCAAATTCAAGGACTAGCGGGAGTTAATGAGCAGTTCTTC.